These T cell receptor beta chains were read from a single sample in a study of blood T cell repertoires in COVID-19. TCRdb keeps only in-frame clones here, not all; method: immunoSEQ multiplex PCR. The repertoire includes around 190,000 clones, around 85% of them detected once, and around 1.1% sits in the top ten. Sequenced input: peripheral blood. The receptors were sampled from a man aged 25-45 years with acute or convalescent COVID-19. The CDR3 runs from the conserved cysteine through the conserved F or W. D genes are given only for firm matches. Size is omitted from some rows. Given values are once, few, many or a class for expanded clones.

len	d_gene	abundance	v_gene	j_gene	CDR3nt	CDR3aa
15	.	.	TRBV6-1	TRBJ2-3	TGTGCCAGCAGTGAATATCCCAGGGGGGATTATACGCAGTATTTT	CASSEYPRGDYTQYF
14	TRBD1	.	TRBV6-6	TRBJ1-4	TGTGCCAGCAGTCAAGGGACAGGGGGCGGAAAACTGTTTTTT	CASSQGTGGGKLFF
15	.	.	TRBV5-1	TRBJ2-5	TGCGCCAGCAACCGACAGAACGGGTACCAAGAGACCCAGTACTTC	CASNRQNGYQETQYF
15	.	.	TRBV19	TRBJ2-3	TGTGCCAGTAAGATAAAAGCGGTCGGCACAGATACGCAGTATTTT	CASKIKAVGTDTQYF
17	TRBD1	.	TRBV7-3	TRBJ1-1	TGTGCCAGCAGCCCCACAGGGGACAGGGTGTTTCGGACTGAAGCTTTCTTT	CASSPTGDRVFRTEAFF
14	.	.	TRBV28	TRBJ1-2	TGTGCCAGCAGTTTGAGGGCAGCCCCTTATGGCTACACCTTC	CASSLRAAPYGYTF
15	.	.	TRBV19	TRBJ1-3	TGTGCCAGTAGTATAGGTTTCATCACTGGAAACACCATATATTTT	CASSIGFITGNTIYF
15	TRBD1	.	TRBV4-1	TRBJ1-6	TGCGCCAGCTCCAGCTTCCAGGGGGTTAATTCACCCCTCCACTTT	CASSSFQGVNSPLHF
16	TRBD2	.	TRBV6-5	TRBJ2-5	TGTGCCAGCAGTTACTCGATTTCGGGGGGGCCAGAGACCCAGTACTTC	CASSYSISGGPETQYF
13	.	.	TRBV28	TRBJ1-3	TGTGCCAGCAGGGGGACAATTGGAAACACCATATATTTT	CASRGTIGNTIYF
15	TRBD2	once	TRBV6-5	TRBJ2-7	TGTGCCAGCAGTCCCCTAGCGGGAGGGAAGTACGAGCAGTACTTC	CASSPLAGGKYEQYF
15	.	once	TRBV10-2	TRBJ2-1	TGCGCCAGCAGTGAGAGAATCGGGGATCGCAATGAGCAGTTCTTC	CASSERIGDRNEQFF
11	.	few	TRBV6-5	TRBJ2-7	TGTGCCAGCAGGGTCGGCTACGAGCAGTACTTC	CASRVGYEQYF
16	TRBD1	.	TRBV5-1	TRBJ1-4	TGCGCCAGCAGCTTTGGGACAGGGGGCACCCGGGAAAAACTGTTTTTT	CASSFGTGGTREKLFF
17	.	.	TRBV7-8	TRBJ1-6	TGTGCCAGCAGCTTAGCGTATCGGGGCTCCTATAATTCACCCCTCCACTTT	CASSLAYRGSYNSPLHF
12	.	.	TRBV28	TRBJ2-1	TGTGCCAGCACCATTAACAGCAATGAGCAGTTCTTC	CASTINSNEQFF
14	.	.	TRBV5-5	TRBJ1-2	TGTGCCAGCAGCATCCGGGATTCTCACTATGGCTACACCTTC	CASSIRDSHYGYTF
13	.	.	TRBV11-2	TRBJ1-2	TGTGCCAGCAGCTTCAATGAGAACTATGGCTACACCTTC	CASSFNENYGYTF
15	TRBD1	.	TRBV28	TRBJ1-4	TGTGCCAGCAGTTTACCCGCAGGGGGTTGGGAAAAACTGTTTTTT	CASSLPAGGWEKLFF
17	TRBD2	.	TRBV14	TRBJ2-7	TGTGCCAGCAGCCACCTACTAGCGGGGGGGAAGAATGGCGAGCAGTACTTC	CASSHLLAGGKNGEQYF
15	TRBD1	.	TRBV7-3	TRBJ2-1	TGTGCCAGCAGCTCCGACAGGGGTTCCTACAATGAGCAGTTCTTC	CASSSDRGSYNEQFF
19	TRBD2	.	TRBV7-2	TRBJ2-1	TGTGCCAGCAGCTTAGAAGGTAGCGGGGAATCCAGGGCCTACAATGAGCAGTTCTTC	CASSLEGSGESRAYNEQFF
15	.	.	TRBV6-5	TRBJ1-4	TGTGCCAGCAGTTACGCTGGACAGAAGAATGAAAAACTGTTTTTT	CASSYAGQKNEKLFF
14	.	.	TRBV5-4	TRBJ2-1	TGTGCCAGCAGCCAGGGGACGGTGTACAATGAGCAGTTCTTC	CASSQGTVYNEQFF
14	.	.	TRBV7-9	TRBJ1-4	TGTGCCAGCAGCGAAGCGGGGGGAGGAGAAAAACTGTTTTTT	CASSEAGGGEKLFF
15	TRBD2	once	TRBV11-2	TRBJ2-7	TGTGCCAGCAGCTTAGCCCCTAGCGGGGGGTACGAGCAGTACTTC	CASSLAPSGGYEQYF